Shown below are 32 T cell receptor beta chains from a single sample sequenced in a study of beta chain features in type 1 diabetes. Study-wide points: Type 1 diabetes patients had TCRB CDR3s that were shorter (moderately but significantly so) in all four CD4+ subsets.

Expressed TCRB transcripts got sequenced, as all isolated RNA was reverse transcribed. Sequenced by immunoSEQ multiplex PCR; TCRdb stores in-frame clones only, minus some. The top ten hold around 0.016% of the sample, which has about 270,000 clones, 14% seen once. The antigens these receptors bind are not known. Sequencing was performed on naive CD4+ T cells from blood. The receptors stem from a man aged 25 to 45 with type 1 diabetes.

The table lists this clone with a few counts. The chain is built from TRBV19 and TRBJ2-6, with 9 bases aligning to TRBD1. The V and J ends lost 7 bases and 1 base, in that order; junction bases with no gene match: 11. Germline V gene data show CDR1 as LNHDA and CDR2 as SQIVND (reference sequence). The CDR3 loop spans 18 amino acids. The CDR3 DNA sequence: TGTGCCAGTACAACCTTGGGACAGGGATCTTCTGGGGCCAACGTCCTGACTTTC. Translation: CASTTLGQGSSGANVLTF.

This clone appeared a single time. The rearrangement uses TRBV28 and TRBJ2-2; 8 bases are a match to TRBD2. The length of the CDR3 is 14 residues. Unmatched junction bases numbered 7, after V lost 8 bases and J lost 5 bases. CDR1 is MDHEN and CDR2 is SYDVKM in the germline V gene. CDR3 sequence: CASEAGTSTGELFF. The CDR3 bases are TGTGCCAGCGAGGCCGGGACTAGTACCGGGGAGCTGTTTTTT.

This clone has only one observation. The rearrangement links TRBV5-1 to TRBJ2-7; a weak D match, TRBD2 (7 bases). CDR3 length equals 16 residues. Trimming removed 3 bases at V and 5 bases at J, with 21 bases between. Germline lookup yields CDR1 SGHRS and CDR2 YFSETQ. The CDR3 reads CASSSSPGLQGNEQYF. The CDR3 nucleotides are TGCGCCAGCAGCTCCTCTCCGGGACTACAGGGAAACGAGCAGTACTTC.

V and J are TRBV15 and TRBJ1-5; 11 bases fit TRBD1. After removal of 3 bases from V and 6 bases from J, the junction contained 7 bases not matched to a gene. This CDR3 region has 16 residues. Germline V gives CDR1 LNHNV, CDR2 YYDKDF (reference sequence). The CDR3 reads CATSRVGQGASQPQHF. As DNA, the CDR3 is TGTGCCACCAGCAGGGTCGGACAGGGGGCTTCTCAGCCCCAGCATTTT.

In its sample, this clone was seen a few times. The rearrangement links TRBV29-1 to TRBJ2-3; possibly TRBD2 for D (5 bases). Trimming stripped 8 bases from V and 4 bases from J, with 16 bases between. The CDR3 length is 13 residues. CDR1 and CDR2 from the germline V gene are SQVTM and ANQGSEA. CDR3 sequence (DNA): TGCAGCCCTCTACGGCAGGAGGCAGATACGCAGTATTTT. Amino acid sequence: CSPLRQEADTQYF.

This clone has only a few counts. V gene TRBV15 combines with J gene TRBJ2-1; a possible D gene is TRBD1 (5 bases). The germline gives CDR1 LNHNV, CDR2 YYDKDF (reference sequence). V lost 0 bases and J 3 bases, leaving 12 bases between the germline ends. The CDR3 consists of 16 residues. The CDR3, as DNA: TGTGCCACCAGCAGAGATATTCCAGGGAACTACAATGAGCAGTTCTTC. This codes for CATSRDIPGNYNEQFF.

This clone was counted only a few times. J is TRBJ1-2 and V is TRBV28; D perhaps matches TRBD1 (6 bases). Germline-derived CDR1 and CDR2 are MDHEN and SYDVKM. The CDR3 is 14 amino acids. Trimming pared 4 bases from V and 8 bases from J, leaving 17 bases between. CDR3 protein: CASSSLGTSGGYTF. The CDR3 region has the DNA TGTGCCAGCAGTTCCCTCGGGACATCCGGGGGCTACACCTTC.

The chain uses TRBV5-1 and TRBJ2-7, with 9 bases lining up with TRBD2. V was pared by 3 bases and J by 2 bases, with 12 bases of the junction left unmatched. In germline, CDR1 is SGHRS, CDR2 YFSETQ. The CDR3 runs 17 residues. CDR3 nucleotide sequence: TGCGCCAGCAGCTGGGCTAGCGGGATGGGAAGGCCCTACGAGCAGTACTTC. Translating gives CASSWASGMGRPYEQYF.

The table lists this clone with a few counts. CDR3 sequence (DNA): TGTGCCAGCAGTCCCCACAGGGAAGATACGCAGTATTTT. As protein: CASSPHREDTQYF. V is TRBV6-4 and J is TRBJ2-3, with a tentative D call TRBD1 (6 bases). Germline CDR1 reads MRHNA; CDR2 reads SNTAGT. The V gene lost 5 bases and the J gene lost 5 bases, with 11 bases spanning the gap. CDR3 length: 13 amino acids.

This rearrangement joins TRBV30 to TRBJ2-1; 8 positions agree with TRBD2. The V gene end was trimmed by 5 bases and the J gene end by 1 base; junction bases not matched to a gene: 4. This CDR3 is 14 amino acids long. Per the germline V gene, CDR1 is GTSNPN and CDR2 is SVGIG (reference sequence). CDR3 in DNA: TGTGCCTGGCAGGGACTAGGGTCCTACAATGAGCAGTTCTTC. It translates to CAWQGLGSYNEQFF.

The J gene is TRBJ2-5, the V gene TRBV6-5; perhaps TRBD2 as D (5 bases). V dropped 5 bases and J dropped 0 bases, with 13 bases sitting between them. Germline-derived CDR1 and CDR2 are MNHEY and SVGAGI. The CDR3 length is 15 residues. The CDR3 sequence is CASSLTTGYQETQYF. The DNA of the CDR3 is TGTGCCAGCAGTCTAACCACGGGGTACCAAGAGACCCAGTACTTC.

The chain couples TRBV7-2 to TRBJ2-3, with 7 bases fitting TRBD1. V lost 3 bases to trimming and J lost 1 base; unmatched junction nucleotides: 1. The CDR3 consists of 14 residues. CDR1 SGHTA and CDR2 FQGNSA come from the germline V gene. The CDR3 nucleotides read TGTGCCAGCAGCTTCGACAGGGGCACAGATACGCAGTATTTT. Translation: CASSFDRGTDTQYF.

The CDR3 sequence: CASSRRSEETQYF. For the CDR3, the DNA is TGTGCCAGCAGCCGTAGATCCGAAGAGACCCAGTACTTC. The chain combines TRBV9 with TRBJ2-5; unclear D gene. Per the germline V gene, CDR1 is SGDLS and CDR2 is YYNGEE. Trimming removed 4 bases at V and 3 bases at J, with 10 bases between. This CDR3 is built from 13 residues.

The CDR3 protein is CASSLWSGNTEAFF. In nucleotides, the CDR3 is TGTGCCAGCAGTTTATGGTCAGGGAACACTGAAGCTTTCTTT. V usage is TRBV27 and J usage is TRBJ1-1; unclear D gene. The CDR3 has 14 residues. Looked up from germline, CDR1 is MNHEY and CDR2 is SMNVEV (reference sequence). V dropped 1 base and J dropped 1 base, with 7 bases sitting between them.

There are a few counts of this clone. The chain links TRBV9 to TRBJ2-1; 8 positions match TRBD2. Germline CDR1 is SGDLS and CDR2 is YYNGEE. This CDR3 contains 15 residues. J gave up 4 bases and V 4 bases, and 7 bases lay outside the gene matches. The CDR3 DNA reads as TGTGCCAGCAGCCCAGCGGGAGTCGGGTACAATGAGCAGTTCTTC. Amino acid sequence: CASSPAGVGYNEQFF.

This clone was counted between two and nine times. The rearrangement joins TRBV9 to TRBJ1-1; 7 bases are a match to TRBD1. J gave up 5 bases and V 1 base, and 5 bases lay outside the gene matches. CDR3 size: 14 residues. Germline CDR1 and CDR2: SGDLS and YYNGEE. The CDR3 DNA is TGTGCCAGCAGCGTATCACCGGGACAGACTGAAGCTTTCTTT. This translates into CASSVSPGQTEAFF. Looking up the rest from reference TRBV9 and TRBJ1-1 gives the full variable domain: DSGVTQTPKHLITATGQRVTLRCSPRSGDLSVYWYQQSLDQGLQFLIQYYNGEERAKGNILERFSAQQFPDLHSELNLSSLELGDSALYFCASSVSPGQTEAFFGQGTRLTVV.

The CDR3 region has the DNA TGTGCCATCAGTGAAGGAGGCGGGAGAGCAGATACGCAGTATTTT. Translation: CAISEGGGRADTQYF. The V call is TRBV10-3, the J call TRBJ2-3, with 7 bases matching TRBD2. J was trimmed by 4 bases and V by 3 bases; bases with no gene match: 7. The CDR3 length is 15 residues. Germline CDR1 ENHRY, CDR2 SYGVKD.

The table lists this clone with a few counts. CDR3 amino acids: CASSRSWEVSYGYTF. CDR3 nucleotide sequence: TGTGCCAGCAGCCGGAGTTGGGAGGTTAGCTATGGCTACACCTTC. The chain has TRBV9 and TRBJ1-2; no clear D gene. Germline V gives CDR1 SGDLS, CDR2 YYNGEE. The CDR3 length is 15 residues. V was pared by 4 bases and J by 4 bases, with 17 bases between.

The table lists this clone with a few counts. The chain recombines TRBV9 with TRBJ2-1, with TRBD2 as a possible D gene (6 bases). The germline CDR1 and CDR2 sequences are SGDLS and YYNGEE. The CDR3 spans 14 residues. Trimming stripped 0 bases from V and 5 bases from J, with 9 bases between. CDR3 residues: CASSVDGSNNEQFF. CDR3 sequence (DNA): TGTGCCAGCAGCGTAGACGGGAGCAACAATGAGCAGTTCTTC.

This clone appeared a few times. The chain uses TRBV2 and TRBJ2-7; D gene ambiguous. The V gene's germline CDR1 is SNHLY and CDR2 FYNNEI. The CDR3 totals 11 residues. Trimming cost V 5 bases and J 6 bases, with 8 bases left between them. The DNA of the CDR3 is TGTGCCAGCAGTAGTAGGAGCGAGCAGTACTTC. Translated: CASSSRSEQYF.

The chain couples TRBV19 to TRBJ2-3; D remains ambiguous. Germline V gene sequence: CDR1 LNHDA, CDR2 SQIVND (reference sequence). This CDR3 has 10 amino acids. The ends were cut back, 10 bases at V and 1 base at J, with 3 bases in the middle. CDR3 coding DNA: TGTGCCACCGGCACAGATACGCAGTATTTT. Its protein is CATGTDTQYF.

This clone was seen more than once but under ten times. The V gene is TRBV29-1, the J gene TRBJ1-2; TRBD1 aligns across 8 bases. The CDR3 runs to 12 residues. Germline assignment: CDR1 SQVTM and CDR2 ANQGSEA. J was trimmed by 5 bases and V by 6 bases; bases with no gene match: 5. The CDR3 DNA is TGCAGCGTGGCTGGACAGGGTTATGGCTACACCTTC. Protein sequence: CSVAGQGYGYTF.

The chain combines TRBV5-1 with TRBJ2-3; maybe TRBD1 (7 bases). The germline gives CDR1 SGHRS, CDR2 YFSETQ. With 4 bases removed from V and 0 bases from J, the gap between germline ends came to 15 bases. The CDR3 is 16 amino acids. CDR3 sequence reads: CASSRGTATSTDTQYF. The DNA for the CDR3 is TGCGCCAGCAGCCGGGGGACAGCCACTAGCACAGATACGCAGTATTTT.

This clone was counted between two and nine times. V usage is TRBV7-2 and J usage is TRBJ2-7, with 8 bases identical to TRBD2. With V trimmed by 6 bases and J by 6 bases, 16 bases remained unmatched. The CDR3 has 16 amino acids. Germline V gives CDR1 SGHTA, CDR2 FQGNSA. CDR3 amino acids: CASRGGGPGTSAEQYF. CDR3 in DNA: TGTGCCAGCAGGGGAGGAGGCCCCGGGACTAGTGCCGAGCAGTACTTC.

This clone was recorded a few times. The rearrangement links TRBV9 to TRBJ2-5; no reliable D call. The CDR3 spans 13 residues. Looked up from germline, CDR1 is SGDLS and CDR2 is YYNGEE. Trimming took off 0 bases at V and 4 bases at J, with 7 bases between the two ends. CDR3 sequence: CASSVASGETQYF. The CDR3 bases are TGTGCCAGCAGCGTAGCGTCGGGAGAGACCCAGTACTTC.

CDR3 amino acids: CASSQGTPLQETQYF. The CDR3 DNA follows: TGCGCCAGCAGCCAAGGAACACCTCTTCAAGAGACCCAGTACTTC. V gene TRBV4-1 combines with J gene TRBJ2-5; D gene ambiguous. Trimming took 1 base from V and 2 from J, leaving 11 bases between them. This CDR3 comprises 15 residues. The germline V gene has CDR1 MGHRA and CDR2 YSYEKL.

The CDR3 coding sequence is TGTGCCAGCGCGGGACTAGCGGACGTTCAAGAGACCCAGTACTTC. Its protein product is CASAGLADVQETQYF. The V and J genes are TRBV7-9 and TRBJ2-5, with TRBD2 identical over 11 bases. This CDR3 has 15 amino acids. CDR1 SEHNR and CDR2 FQNEAQ come from the germline V gene (reference sequence). V shed 8 bases, J shed 2 bases, and the junction held 7 bases outside the gene matches.

This clone was seen more than once but under ten times. The chain employs TRBV18 and TRBJ2-1; D is unclear. CDR3 length: 14 amino acids. V was clipped by 0 bases and J by 4 bases, with 7 bases between them. Per the germline V gene, CDR1 is KGHSH and CDR2 is LQKENI. CDR3: CASSPPWQYNEQFF. In nucleotides, the CDR3 is TGTGCCAGCTCACCACCGTGGCAGTACAATGAGCAGTTCTTC. Full variable domain (remainder filled in from reference TRBV18 and TRBJ2-1): NAGVMQNPRHLVRRRGQEARLRCSPMKGHSHVYWYRQLPEEGLKFMVYLQKENIIDESGMPKERFSAEFPKEGPSILRIQQVVRGDSAAYFCASSPPWQYNEQFFGPGTRLTVL.

This clone showed up just a few times. At one end the junction does not follow the germline gene, possibly because of a read error. The chain uses TRBV19 and TRBJ2-6; 13 bases agree with TRBD2. The CDR3 is 18 amino acids. Per the germline V gene, CDR1 is LNHDA and CDR2 is SQIVND (reference sequence). For the CDR3, the DNA is TGTGCCAGTAATCAGGGGACTAGCGGGATCTCTCGGGCCAACGTCCTGACTTTC. It translates to CASNQGTSGISRANVLTF.

V is TRBV27 and J is TRBJ1-1; D unresolved. The CDR3 covers 13 residues. The germline V and J ends were trimmed by 6 bases and 1 base, with 9 bases remaining between them. Germline lookup yields CDR1 MNHEY and CDR2 SMNVEV (reference sequence). CDR3 sequence reads: CASSLLRNTEAFF. CDR3 coding DNA: TGTGCCAGCAGCCTACTGAGGAACACTGAAGCTTTCTTT.

V gene TRBV18 combines with J gene TRBJ1-1; TRBD1 agrees at 8 bases. The CDR3 covers 13 residues. V dropped 11 bases and J dropped 3; count of bases not matched to a gene: 8. Germline V gives CDR1 KGHSH, CDR2 LQKENI. CDR3 protein: CAGQGAQDTEAFF. The DNA for the CDR3 is TGTGCCGGGCAGGGGGCGCAGGACACTGAAGCTTTCTTT.

V usage is TRBV2 and J usage is TRBJ1-5, with D unclear. The CDR3 is made up of 14 amino acids. Germline V lookup: CDR1 SNHLY, CDR2 FYNNEI. V shed 7 bases and J shed 1 base, with 11 bases lying between them. DNA for the CDR3: TGTGCCAGCACCACGGACTTAAGCAATCAGCCCCAGCATTTT. Encoded protein: CASTTDLSNQPQHF.